This T cell receptor (beta chain) was sequenced during a study of blood T cell repertoires in COVID-19. In the study overall: T cells, B-cell-depleted T cells, or PBMCs supplied cDNA or gDNA.

Authors' analysis steps: Researchers report that nucleated cell counts were estimated from reference gene primer amplification. Repertoires were generated with immunoSEQ multiplex PCR, while TCRdb's copy carries only in-frame clones and drops some. V and J calls and clone size are as listed in that table; D and trimming were resolved from the DNA. The sample records around 200,000 clones, 85% to 90% being singletons. Germline lookup yields CDR1 SGHTS and CDR2 YDEGEE. The CDR3 is made up of 15 amino acids. V lost 0 bases, J lost 0 bases, and 9 bases lay in between. The sample taken for sequencing was peripheral blood. This chain connects TRBV5-8 to TRBJ1-1, with D possibly being TRBD1 (6 bases). This clonotype was sampled from an elderly man with acute or convalescent COVID-19. In nucleotides, the CDR3 is TGTGCCAGCAGCTTGGTTGCAGGGGTGAACACTGAAGCTTTCTTT. The encoded protein is CASSLVAGVNTEAFF.